This TCR beta chain was captured by sequencing in a study of beta chain features in type 1 diabetes. Germline V gene lookup returns CDR1 SGHNT and CDR2 YYREEE (reference sequence). The CDR3 is made up of 15 amino acids. Unmatched junction bases numbered 4, after V lost 3 bases and J lost 3 bases. This clone was observed a handful of times. Its specificity is not known. The entirety of the isolated RNA underwent reverse transcription, so expressed TCRB transcripts were sequenced. Read counts averaged approximately 3.5 million for samples of naive, central memory and regulatory T cells. Clones were read by immunoSEQ multiplex PCR, and TCRdb kept only the in-frame ones, dropping some. The sample includes roughly 180,000 clones, 7.8% seen only once; the top ten take around 0.94%. Study-level findings and limits: Among all four CD4+ subsets, Type 1 diabetes patients had TCRB CDR3s that were moderately but significantly shorter.

The receptor comes from a woman aged 40 to 50 with type 1 diabetes. The chain recombines TRBV5-4 with TRBJ2-3, with 10 bases lining up with TRBD1. The sample was central memory CD4+ T cells from blood. CDR3 sequence (DNA): TGTGCCAGCAGCTCGAGGACAGGGGGGACAGATACGCAGTATTTT. The encoded protein is CASSSRTGGTDTQYF. The full variable domain, its missing parts supplied by reference TRBV5-4 and TRBJ2-3, is ETGVTQSPTHLIKTRGQQVTLRCSSQSGHNTVSWYQQALGQGPQFIFQYYREEENGRGNFPPRFSGLQFPNYSSELNVNALELDDSALYLCASSSRTGGTDTQYFGPGTRLTVL.